This T cell receptor (beta chain) was observed in a study of shared clonotypes between healthy human individuals. This clone was counted once. The CDR3 is made up of 14 amino acids. V was clipped by 0 bases and J by 6 bases, with 10 bases between them. CDR1 and CDR2 (germline): LNHNV, YYDKDF (reference sequence). This table comes from immunoSEQ multiplex PCR, and its TCRdb copy is limited to in-frame clones, with some not included. The table lists millions of clones, 90% to 95% of them singletons. Source material: naive CD4+ T cells sorted from blood. As to subset: CD45RA+ positively selected. This chain joins TRBV15 and TRBJ2-3; the D is unclear. This TCR came from a young man in good health. CDR3 DNA sequence: TGTGCCACCAGCAGAGACCCACTCGGCGATACGCAGTATTTT. Its translation is CATSRDPLGDTQYF.